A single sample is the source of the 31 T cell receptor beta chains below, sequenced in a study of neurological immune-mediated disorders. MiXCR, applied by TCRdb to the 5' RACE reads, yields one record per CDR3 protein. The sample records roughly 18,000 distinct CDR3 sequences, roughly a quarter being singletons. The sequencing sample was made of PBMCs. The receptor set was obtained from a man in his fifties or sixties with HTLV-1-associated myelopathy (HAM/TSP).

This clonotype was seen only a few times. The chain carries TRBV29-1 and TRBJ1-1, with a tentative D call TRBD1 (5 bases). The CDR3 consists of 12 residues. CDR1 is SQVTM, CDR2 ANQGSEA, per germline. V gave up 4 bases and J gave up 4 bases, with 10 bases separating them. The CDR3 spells CSVGKGATEAFF. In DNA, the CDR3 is TGCAGCGTTGGAAAAGGGGCCACTGAAGCTTTCTTT. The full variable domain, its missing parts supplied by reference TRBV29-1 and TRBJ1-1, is SAVISQKPSRDICQRGTSLTIQCQVDSQVTMMFWYRQQPGQSLTLIATANQGSEATYESGFVIDKFPISRPNLTFSTLTVSNMSPEDSSIYLCSVGKGATEAFFGQGTRLTVV.

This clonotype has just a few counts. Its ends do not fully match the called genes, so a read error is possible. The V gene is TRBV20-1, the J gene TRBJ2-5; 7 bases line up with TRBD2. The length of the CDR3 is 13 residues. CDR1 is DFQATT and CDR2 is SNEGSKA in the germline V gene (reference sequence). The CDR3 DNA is TGCAGTGTTAGAGGGAGGGAGGGGGAGACCCAGTACTTC. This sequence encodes CSVRGREGETQYF.

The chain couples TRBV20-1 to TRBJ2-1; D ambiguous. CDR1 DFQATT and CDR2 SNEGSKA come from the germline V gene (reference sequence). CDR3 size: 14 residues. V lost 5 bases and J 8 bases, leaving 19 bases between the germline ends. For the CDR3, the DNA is TGCAGTGCTCCCCCAGACCTCAATGACCATGAGCAGTTCTTC. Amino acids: CSAPPDLNDHEQFF.

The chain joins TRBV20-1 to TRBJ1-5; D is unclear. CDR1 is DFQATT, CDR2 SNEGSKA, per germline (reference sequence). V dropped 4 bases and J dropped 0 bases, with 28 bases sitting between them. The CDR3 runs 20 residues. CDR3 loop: CSATHSARFTNDYSNQPQHF. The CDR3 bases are TGCAGTGCTACTCATTCGGCCAGGTTTACGAATGACTATAGCAATCAGCCCCAGCATTTT.

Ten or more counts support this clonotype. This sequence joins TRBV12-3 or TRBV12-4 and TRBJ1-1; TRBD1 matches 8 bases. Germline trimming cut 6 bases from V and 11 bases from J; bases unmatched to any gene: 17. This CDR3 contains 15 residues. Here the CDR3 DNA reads TGTGCCAGCAGCCGGACCGGGACAGGACCTAGGCGGGCTTTCTTT. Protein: CASSRTGTGPRRAFF.

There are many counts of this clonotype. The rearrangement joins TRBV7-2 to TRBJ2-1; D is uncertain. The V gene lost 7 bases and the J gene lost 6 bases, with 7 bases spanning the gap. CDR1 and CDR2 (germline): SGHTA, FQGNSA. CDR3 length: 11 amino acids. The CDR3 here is CASTSFNEQFF. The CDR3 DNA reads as TGTGCCAGCACCTCATTCAATGAGCAGTTCTTC. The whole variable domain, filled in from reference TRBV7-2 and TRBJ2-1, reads GAGVSQSPSNKVTEKGKDVELRCDPISGHTALYWYRQSLGQGLEFLIYFQGNSAPDKSGLPSDRFSAERTGGSVSTLTIQRTQQEDSAVYLCASTSFNEQFFGPGTRLTVL.

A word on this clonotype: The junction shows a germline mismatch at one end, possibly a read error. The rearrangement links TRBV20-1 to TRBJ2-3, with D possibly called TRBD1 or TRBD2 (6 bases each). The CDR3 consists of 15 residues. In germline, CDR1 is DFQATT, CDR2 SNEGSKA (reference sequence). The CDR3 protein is CSAIPGLGGGDTKYF. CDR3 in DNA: TGCAGTGCTATTCCGGGACTGGGGGGCGGGGATACGAAGTATTTT.

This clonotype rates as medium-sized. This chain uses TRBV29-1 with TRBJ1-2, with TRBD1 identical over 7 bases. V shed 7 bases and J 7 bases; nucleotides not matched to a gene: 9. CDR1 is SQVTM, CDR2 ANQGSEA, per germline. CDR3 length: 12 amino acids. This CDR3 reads CSAAGDRTGYTF. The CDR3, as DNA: TGCAGCGCCGCGGGGGACAGAACTGGCTACACCTTC.

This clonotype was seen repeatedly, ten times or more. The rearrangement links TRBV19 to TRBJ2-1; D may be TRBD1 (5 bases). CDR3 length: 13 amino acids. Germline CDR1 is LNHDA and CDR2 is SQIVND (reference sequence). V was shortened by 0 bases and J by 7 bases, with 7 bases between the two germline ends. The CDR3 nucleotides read TGTGCCAGTAGTATAGAAGACAGAAATGAGCAGTTCTTC. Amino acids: CASSIEDRNEQFF.

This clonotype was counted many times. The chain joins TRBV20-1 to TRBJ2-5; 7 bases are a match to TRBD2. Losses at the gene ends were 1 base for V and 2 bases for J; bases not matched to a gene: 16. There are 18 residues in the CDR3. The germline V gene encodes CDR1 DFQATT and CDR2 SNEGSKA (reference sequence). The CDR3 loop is CSARVVGALAGLQETQYF. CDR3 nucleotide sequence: TGCAGTGCTAGAGTTGTTGGGGCGTTAGCGGGTCTTCAAGAGACCCAGTACTTC.

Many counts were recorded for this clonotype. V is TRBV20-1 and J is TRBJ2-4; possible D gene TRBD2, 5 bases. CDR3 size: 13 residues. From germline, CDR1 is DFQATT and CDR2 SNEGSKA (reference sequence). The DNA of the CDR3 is TGCGGTGGATCGGAGGCGACCAAAAACATTCAGTACTTC. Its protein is CGGSEATKNIQYF.

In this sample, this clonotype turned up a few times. The CDR3 sequence is CASSPDRGHSPLHF. The CDR3 DNA sequence: TGCGCCAGCAGCCCGGACAGAGGGCATTCACCCCTCCACTTT. The J gene is TRBJ1-6, the V gene TRBV5-1; maybe TRBD1 (6 bases). With 4 bases removed from V and 8 bases from J, the gap between germline ends came to 13 bases. Germline CDR1 is SGHRS and CDR2 is YFSETQ. The CDR3 consists of 14 residues.

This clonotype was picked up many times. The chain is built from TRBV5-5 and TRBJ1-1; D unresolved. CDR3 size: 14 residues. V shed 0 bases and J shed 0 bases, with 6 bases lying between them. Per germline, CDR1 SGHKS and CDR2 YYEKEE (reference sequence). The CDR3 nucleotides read TGTGCCAGCAGCTTGGCACAGATGAACACTGAAGCTTTCTTT. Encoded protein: CASSLAQMNTEAFF.

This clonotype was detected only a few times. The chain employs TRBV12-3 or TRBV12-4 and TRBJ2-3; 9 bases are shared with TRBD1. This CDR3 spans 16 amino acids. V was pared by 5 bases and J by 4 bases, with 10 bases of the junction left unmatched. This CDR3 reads CASSTPSGQGPDTQYF. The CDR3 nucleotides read TGTGCCAGCAGTACCCCCTCGGGACAGGGACCAGATACGCAGTATTTT.

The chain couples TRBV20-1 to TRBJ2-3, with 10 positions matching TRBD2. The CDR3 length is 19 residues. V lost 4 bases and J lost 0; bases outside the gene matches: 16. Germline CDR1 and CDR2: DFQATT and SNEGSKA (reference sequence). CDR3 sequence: CSATWRGTRTSGSTDTQYF. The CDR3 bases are TGCAGTGCTACCTGGCGGGGGACTCGGACTAGCGGAAGCACAGATACGCAGTATTTT.

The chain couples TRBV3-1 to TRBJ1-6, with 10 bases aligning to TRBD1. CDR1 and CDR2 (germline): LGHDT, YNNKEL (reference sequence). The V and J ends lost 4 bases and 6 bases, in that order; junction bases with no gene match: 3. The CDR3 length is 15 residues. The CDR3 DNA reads TGTGCCAGCAGCCCCCGGGACAGGGGTAATTCACCCCTCCACTTT. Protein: CASSPRDRGNSPLHF.

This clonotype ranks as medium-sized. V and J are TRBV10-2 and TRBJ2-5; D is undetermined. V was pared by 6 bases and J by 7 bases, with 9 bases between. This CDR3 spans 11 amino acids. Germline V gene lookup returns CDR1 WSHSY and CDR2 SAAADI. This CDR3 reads CASSSSGTQYF. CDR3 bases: TGCGCCAGCAGCTCCTCGGGGACCCAGTACTTC.

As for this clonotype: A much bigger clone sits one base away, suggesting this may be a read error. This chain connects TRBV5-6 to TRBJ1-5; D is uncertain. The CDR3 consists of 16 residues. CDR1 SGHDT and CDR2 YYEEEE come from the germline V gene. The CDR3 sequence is CASSSTDIHSNQSQHF. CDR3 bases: TGTGCCAGCAGCTCGACGGATATCCATAGCAATCAGTCCCAGCATTTT.

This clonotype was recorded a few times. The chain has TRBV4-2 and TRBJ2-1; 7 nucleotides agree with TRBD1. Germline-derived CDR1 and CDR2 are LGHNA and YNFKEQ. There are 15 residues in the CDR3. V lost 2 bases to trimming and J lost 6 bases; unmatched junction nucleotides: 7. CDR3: CASSQTTGLVNEQFF. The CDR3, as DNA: TGTGCCAGCAGCCAAACGACAGGGTTGGTCAATGAGCAGTTCTTC.

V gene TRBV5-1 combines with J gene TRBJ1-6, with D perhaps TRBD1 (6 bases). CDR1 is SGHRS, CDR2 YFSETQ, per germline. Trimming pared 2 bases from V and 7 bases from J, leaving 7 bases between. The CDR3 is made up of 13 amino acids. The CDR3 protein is CASSFDRNSPLHF. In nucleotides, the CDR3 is TGCGCCAGCAGCTTCGACAGGAATTCACCCCTCCACTTT.

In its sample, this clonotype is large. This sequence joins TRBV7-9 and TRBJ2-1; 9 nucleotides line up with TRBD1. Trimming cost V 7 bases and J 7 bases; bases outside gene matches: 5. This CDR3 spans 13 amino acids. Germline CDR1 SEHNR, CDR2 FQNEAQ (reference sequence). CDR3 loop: CASITDRGNEQFF. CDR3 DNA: TGTGCCAGCATCACGGACAGGGGTAATGAGCAGTTCTTC.

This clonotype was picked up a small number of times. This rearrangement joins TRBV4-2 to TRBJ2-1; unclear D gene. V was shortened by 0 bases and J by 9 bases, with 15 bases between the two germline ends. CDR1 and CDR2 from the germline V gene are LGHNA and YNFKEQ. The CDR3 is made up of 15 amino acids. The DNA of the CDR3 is TGTGCCAGCAGCCAAGAAGCCACCGTTCAGGTTGAGCAGTTCTTC. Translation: CASSQEATVQVEQFF.

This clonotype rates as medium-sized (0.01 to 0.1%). The DNA of the CDR3 is TGCAGTGCTAGAGTAGGGGCGGACAATCAGCCCCAGCATTTT. This translates into CSARVGADNQPQHF. The V and J genes are TRBV20-1 and TRBJ1-5, with D possibly matching TRBD1 (5 bases). V dropped 1 base and J dropped 3 bases, with 10 bases sitting between them. The CDR3 spans 14 residues. Germline lookup yields CDR1 DFQATT and CDR2 SNEGSKA (reference sequence).

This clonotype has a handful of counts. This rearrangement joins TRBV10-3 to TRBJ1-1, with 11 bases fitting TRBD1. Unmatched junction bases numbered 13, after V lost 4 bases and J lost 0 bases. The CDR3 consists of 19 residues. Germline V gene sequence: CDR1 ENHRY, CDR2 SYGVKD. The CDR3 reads CAISALGQGGPQMNTEAFF. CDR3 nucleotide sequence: TGTGCCATCAGTGCCCTGGGACAGGGGGGTCCCCAGATGAACACTGAAGCTTTCTTT.

CDR3 residues: CSAAGQVYSNQPQHF. The CDR3 bases are TGCAGTGCTGCGGGACAGGTTTATAGCAATCAGCCCCAGCATTTT. The chain joins TRBV20-1 to TRBJ1-5; TRBD1 agrees at 8 bases. Trimming at V came to 5 bases and at J to 0 bases, leaving 6 bases not matched to a gene. This CDR3 region has 15 residues. Per germline, CDR1 DFQATT and CDR2 SNEGSKA (reference sequence).

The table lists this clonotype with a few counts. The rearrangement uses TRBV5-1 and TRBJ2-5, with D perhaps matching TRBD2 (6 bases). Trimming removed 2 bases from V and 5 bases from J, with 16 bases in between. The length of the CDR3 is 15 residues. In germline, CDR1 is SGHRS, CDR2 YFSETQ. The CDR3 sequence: CASSFQTSGRETQYF. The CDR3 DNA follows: TGCGCCAGCAGCTTCCAGACTTCGGGGAGGGAGACCCAGTACTTC.

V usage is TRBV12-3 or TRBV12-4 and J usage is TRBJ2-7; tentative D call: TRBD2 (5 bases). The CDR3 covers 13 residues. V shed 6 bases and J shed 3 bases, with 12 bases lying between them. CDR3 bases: TGTGCCAGCAGGACCTCCGGGAACTACGAGCAGTACTTC. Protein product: CASRTSGNYEQYF.

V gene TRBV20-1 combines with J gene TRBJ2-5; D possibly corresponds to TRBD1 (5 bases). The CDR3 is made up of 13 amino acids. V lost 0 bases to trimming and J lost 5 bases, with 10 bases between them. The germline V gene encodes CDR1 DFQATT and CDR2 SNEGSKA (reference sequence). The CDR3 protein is CSARDGKGETQYF. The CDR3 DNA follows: TGCAGTGCTAGAGATGGGAAGGGGGAGACCCAGTACTTC.

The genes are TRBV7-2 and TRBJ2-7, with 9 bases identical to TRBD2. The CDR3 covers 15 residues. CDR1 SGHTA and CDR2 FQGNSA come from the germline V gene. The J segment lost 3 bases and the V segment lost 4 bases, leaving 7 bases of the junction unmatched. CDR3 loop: CASSSKRGAGYEQYF. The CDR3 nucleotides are TGTGCCAGCAGCTCCAAGCGGGGGGCGGGCTACGAGCAGTACTTC.

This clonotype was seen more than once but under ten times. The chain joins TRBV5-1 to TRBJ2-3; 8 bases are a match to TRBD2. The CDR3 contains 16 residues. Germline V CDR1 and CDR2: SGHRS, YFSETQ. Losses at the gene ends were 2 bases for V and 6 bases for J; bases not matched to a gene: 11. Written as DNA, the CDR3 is TGCGCCAGCAGCTTCGGTAGCGGGATTTTCACGGATACGCAGTATTTT. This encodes CASSFGSGIFTDTQYF.

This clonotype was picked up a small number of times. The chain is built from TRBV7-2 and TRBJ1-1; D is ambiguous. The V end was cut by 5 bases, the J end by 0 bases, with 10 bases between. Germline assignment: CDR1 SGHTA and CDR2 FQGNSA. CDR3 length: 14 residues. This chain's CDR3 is CASSLGGLNTEAFF. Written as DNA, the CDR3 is TGTGCCAGCAGCCTCGGCGGACTGAACACTGAAGCTTTCTTT.